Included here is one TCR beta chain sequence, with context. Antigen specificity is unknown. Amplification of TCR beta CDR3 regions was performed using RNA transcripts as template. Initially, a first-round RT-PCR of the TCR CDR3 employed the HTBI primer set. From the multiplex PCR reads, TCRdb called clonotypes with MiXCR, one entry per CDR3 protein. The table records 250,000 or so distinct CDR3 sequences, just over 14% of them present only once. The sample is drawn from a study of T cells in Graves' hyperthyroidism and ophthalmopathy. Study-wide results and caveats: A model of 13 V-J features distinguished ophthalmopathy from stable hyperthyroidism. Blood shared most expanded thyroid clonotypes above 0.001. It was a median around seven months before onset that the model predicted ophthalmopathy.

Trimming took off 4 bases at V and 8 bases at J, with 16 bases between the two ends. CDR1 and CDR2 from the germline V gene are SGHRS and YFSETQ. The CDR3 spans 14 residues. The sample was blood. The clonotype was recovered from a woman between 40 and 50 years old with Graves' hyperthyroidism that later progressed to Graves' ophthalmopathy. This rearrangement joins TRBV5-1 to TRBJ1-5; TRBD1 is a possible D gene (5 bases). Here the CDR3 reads CASSAGPPGEPQHF. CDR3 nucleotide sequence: TGCGCCAGCAGCGCGGGACCCCCCGGGGAGCCCCAGCATTTT.